These 6 T cell receptor beta chains were sequenced from one sample in a study of radiation and T cells in renal cell carcinoma. The time point denotes: blood 2 weeks post-SBRT. Treatment specified: 15 Gy SBRT to primary tumor, nephrectomy 4 weeks later. The data were produced by immunoSEQ multiplex PCR, yet TCRdb's version contains in-frame clones alone and is incomplete. This sample has 100,000 to 150,000 clones, with more than 70% found just once. The sample in question was blood, obtained from a patient whose treatment included radiotherapy and nephrectomy. These receptors all stem from a woman between 70 and 85 years old with renal cell carcinoma.

The rearrangement joins TRBV19 to TRBJ1-2; TRBD1 matches 8 bases. V lost 11 bases and J lost 1; bases outside the gene matches: 12. The CDR3 totals 15 residues. From germline, CDR1 is LNHDA and CDR2 SQIVND (reference sequence). The CDR3 here is CACTGTGDLNYGYTF. CDR3 nucleotides: TGTGCCTGCACCGGGACAGGAGACCTTAACTATGGCTACACCTTC.

J is TRBJ1-3 and V is TRBV7-2; a possible D gene is TRBD1 (6 bases). V was shortened by 5 bases and J by 1 base, with 15 bases between the two germline ends. There are 16 residues in the CDR3. Germline lookup yields CDR1 SGHTA and CDR2 FQGNSA. The CDR3 sequence is CASSLQGPESGNTIYF. CDR3 in DNA: TGTGCCAGCAGCCTCCAGGGGCCCGAGTCTGGAAACACCATATATTTT.

The genes are TRBV5-4 and TRBJ2-7; D call uncertain. The CDR3 is made up of 14 amino acids. The V and J ends lost 4 bases and 0 bases respectively, with 11 bases between them. From germline, CDR1 is SGHNT and CDR2 YYREEE (reference sequence). The CDR3 here is CASSGGPDSYEQYF. CDR3 nucleotides: TGTGCCAGCAGCGGTGGGCCGGACTCCTACGAGCAGTACTTC.

The rearrangement links TRBV15 to TRBJ1-1; D possibly corresponds to TRBD1 (5 bases). Trimming removed 0 bases at V and 4 bases at J, with 15 bases between. The CDR3 is 16 residues long. CDR1 is LNHNV and CDR2 is YYDKDF in the germline V gene (reference sequence). The CDR3: CATSRDRSRASTEAFF. The CDR3 DNA is TGTGCCACCAGCAGAGATCGGAGCAGGGCCAGCACTGAAGCTTTCTTT. Drawing the rest from reference TRBV15 and TRBJ1-1, the complete variable domain is DAMVIQNPRYQVTQFGKPVTLSCSQTLNHNVMYWYQQKSSQAPKLLFHYYDKDFNNEADTPDNFQSRRPNTSFCFLDIRSPGLGDTAMYLCATSRDRSRASTEAFFGQGTRLTVV.

The rearrangement uses TRBV5-6 and TRBJ2-7; 8 bases line up with TRBD1. Germline values: CDR1 SGHDT, CDR2 YYEEEE. The CDR3 totals 14 residues. The V segment lost 7 bases and the J segment 6 bases; nucleotides outside the gene matches: 12. As DNA, the CDR3 is TGTGCCAGCTTTTCCCGGGACAGGTGGGGCGAGCAGTACTTC. Translated, it gives CASFSRDRWGEQYF. Based on the CDR3 plus reference TRBV5-6 and TRBJ2-7, the full variable domain is DAGVTQSPTHLIKTRGQQVTLRCSPKSGHDTVSWYQQALGQGPQFIFQYYEEEERQRGNFPDRFSGHQFPNYSSELNVNALLLGDSALYLCASFSRDRWGEQYFGPGTRLTVT.

The rearrangement links TRBV5-1 to TRBJ1-1; a possible D gene is TRBD1 (5 bases). CDR1 is SGHRS, CDR2 YFSETQ, per germline. The CDR3 covers 15 residues. Between the trimmed V and J ends, which lost 0 bases and 4 bases, there was a span of 13 bases. This CDR3 reads CASSLEGARSTEAFF. Written as DNA, the CDR3 is TGCGCCAGCAGCTTGGAAGGGGCTAGATCCACTGAAGCTTTCTTT.